This T cell receptor beta chain was retrieved from a study of blood T cells in healthy people across ages (dated by TCRdb to between 2014 and 2016). Regarding the research as a whole: In model experiments, template switching captured about one uniquely barcoded TCR beta cDNA molecule for every two T cells. The study measured age-related changes in TCR beta repertoire diversity using deep sequencing normalized with unique cDNA molecular identifiers. The donors were split into four age groups: young (average around 15 years), middle-aged (roughly 40), aged (about 62) and long-lived (roughly 86). The study analyzed two additional independent replicas of 1 million unique cDNA reads from the same blood draw for two donors, one aged 18 to 29 and one aged 80 or older. The investigation overall reported the following: The percentage of naive T cells measured by flow cytometry correlated strongly with observed TCR beta diversity. Observed TCR beta diversity per million T cells fell roughly linearly with age, and a significant reduction was already apparent by age around 39. Estimates of total diversity based on one million sequenced T cells were regarded as lower bounds and as underestimates. Since profiling was done on bulk unsorted PBMCs, naive and antigen-experienced compartments could not be conclusively compared. Because the CMV infection status of the donors was unknown, age-related changes in expanded clonotypes may potentially have been confounded. The long-lived group showed more naive CD4+ T cells, fewer expanded clones and increased TCR diversity than the aged group, suggesting age selection.

A word on this clonotype: Its binding antigen is unknown. It has no much larger one-base neighbor in the sample; base qualities were not kept.

The library relied on 5' RACE. The reads were generated on an Illumina HiSeq 2500. The second PCR ran for about 6 to 12 cycles and used a J-beta primer mix along with a sample-barcoded 5' primer. Each TCR beta cDNA molecule received a unique molecular identifier from a template-switch 5' adaptor carrying 12 random nucleotides. Each sample yielded at least 3 million CDR3-containing paired-end reads. First-strand cDNA synthesis was performed from all RNA using the Mint cDNA synthesis kit, with priming by a TRBC-specific oligonucleotide. All cDNA was treated with uracil-DNA glycosylase and then went through a first 18-cycle PCR with the universal primers M1SS and BC2_uni_R. The study's own analysis went as follows. Normalization of each sample was performed by random selection of 1 million high-quality reads, each carrying a distinct molecular identifier. Reads with shared molecular identifiers were discarded instead of being binned into consensus sequences. MiTCR, run with a Q25 quality threshold and the strictest error-elimination algorithm, handled CDR3 identification, clonotype clustering and error correction. A nonparametric unseen species model using Euler transformation provided a lower-bound estimate of total TCR beta diversity. The raw public reads went through TCRdb reprocessing: fastp at Q25, MiXCR clone calling, in-frame beta chains kept. Each CDR3 protein appears once, grouped with its most common genes and DNA. The V and J calls come from TCRdb's annotation, not from the publication. Here the sample has more than 650,000 distinct CDR3 sequences; 20% to 30% occur a single time. 3% of the sample is in the top ten clones.

CDR1 SNHLY and CDR2 FYNNEI are derived from the germline V gene. The CDR3 spans 14 residues, from the cysteine through the phenylalanine. The DNA shown is the 42-base CDR3, in frame from base 1. Trimming at the junction amounts to 9 bases on V and 6 bases on J, and the germline ends lie 17 bases apart. Systemically healthy Caucasian individuals from Russia, 39 in total and aged about 6 to 100 years, were included as donors. Each donor gave 8 to 10 milliliters of peripheral blood, collected into EDTA-treated Vacutainer tubes. Ficoll-Paque density-gradient centrifugation was used to isolate PBMCs, with at least 7 million per sample. Trizol reagent was used to extract total RNA from PBMCs, with at least 5 micrograms per sample. The percentages of naive CD45RAhigh/CD27high T cells were determined by flow cytometry on a PBMC aliquot from every donor. This sample was also put to use in a study of T cells of mothers and their children. That second report states: Donors were nine systemically healthy Caucasian individuals: three mothers and their six children. cDNA synthesis consumed the entire amount of extracted RNA, loaded at 1.5 ug RNA in each 15 ul reaction. Sample barcodes and 2-4 random nucleotides were added via the M1S primer in the second PCR. Each mother yielded over 9 million TCR beta CDR3 reads and each child 2.5 million to 3 million reads. TCR recombination output is similarly shaped by thymic selection in related and unrelated pairs, with a minor effect exerted by inherited differences. Normalized repertoire overlap in related mother-child pairs was always slightly higher than in unrelated mother-child pairs, but the difference was never significant. No persistent microchimeric T cell clones were found, with a detection sensitivity of 80 to 100 clones per million clonotypes. To look for features that set related mother-child pairs apart from unrelated individuals, the researchers ran deep NGS to compare the TCR beta repertoires of mothers and children. On average, the children were approximately 11 +/- 4 years old, while the mothers were 40 +/- 4 years old. After adapters were ligated using NEBNext reagents, the libraries underwent 100+100 nt paired-end sequencing on an Illumina HiSeq 2000. Mother and child libraries were prepared a month apart and sequenced in separate runs to prevent cross-contamination. For each donor, somewhere between 500,000 and 2,000,000 distinct TCR beta clonotypes were identified. Naive TCR beta clonotypes were estimated from low-frequency clonotypes matched to each donor's FACS-determined naive share, without sorting.

The TCR was taken from a boy under 18 in good health. What was sequenced was blood. In this chain, TRBV2 is recombined with TRBJ2-2; no D gene can be assigned with confidence. The nucleotide sequence reads as follows: TGTGCCAGTAGGCCCGTCCTGGACCCCGGGGAGCTGTTTTTT. This is translated as CASRPVLDPGELFF.